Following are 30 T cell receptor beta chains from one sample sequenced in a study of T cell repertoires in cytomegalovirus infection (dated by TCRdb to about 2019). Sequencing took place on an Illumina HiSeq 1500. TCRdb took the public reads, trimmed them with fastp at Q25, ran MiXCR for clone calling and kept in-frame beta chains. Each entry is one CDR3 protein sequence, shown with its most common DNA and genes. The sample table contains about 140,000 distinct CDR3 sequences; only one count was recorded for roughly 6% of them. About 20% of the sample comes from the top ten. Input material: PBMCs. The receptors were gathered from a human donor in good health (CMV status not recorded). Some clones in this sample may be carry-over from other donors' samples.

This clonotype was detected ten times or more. This CDR3 reads CASRTGGGGNTIYF. CDR3 DNA: TGTGCCAGCAGAACGGGAGGGGGCGGAAACACCATATATTTT. V usage is TRBV28 and J usage is TRBJ1-3; 7 positions match TRBD1. This CDR3 has 14 amino acids. V shed 6 bases, J shed 4 bases, and the junction held 6 bases outside the gene matches. The germline V gene has CDR1 MDHEN and CDR2 SYDVKM.

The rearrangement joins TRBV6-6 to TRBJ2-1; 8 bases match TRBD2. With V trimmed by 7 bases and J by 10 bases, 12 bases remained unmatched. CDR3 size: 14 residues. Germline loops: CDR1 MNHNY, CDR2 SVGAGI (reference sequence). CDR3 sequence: CASNGLAGRWEQFF. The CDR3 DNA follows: TGTGCCAGCAACGGACTAGCTGGGAGGTGGGAGCAGTTCTTC.

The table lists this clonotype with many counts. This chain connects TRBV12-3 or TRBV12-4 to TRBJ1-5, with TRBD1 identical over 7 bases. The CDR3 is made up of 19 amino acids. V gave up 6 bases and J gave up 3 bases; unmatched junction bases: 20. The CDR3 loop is CASSSSFPLGGQLNQPQHF. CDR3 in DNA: TGTGCCAGCAGCTCCTCTTTCCCCCTAGGGGGACAGCTCAATCAGCCCCAGCATTTT.

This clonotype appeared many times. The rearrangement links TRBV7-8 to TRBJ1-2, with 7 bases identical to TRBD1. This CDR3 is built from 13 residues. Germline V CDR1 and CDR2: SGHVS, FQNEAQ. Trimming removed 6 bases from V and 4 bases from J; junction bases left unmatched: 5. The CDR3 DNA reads TGTGCCAGCAGTCCGACAGGGCTCTATGGCTACACCTTC. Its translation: CASSPTGLYGYTF.

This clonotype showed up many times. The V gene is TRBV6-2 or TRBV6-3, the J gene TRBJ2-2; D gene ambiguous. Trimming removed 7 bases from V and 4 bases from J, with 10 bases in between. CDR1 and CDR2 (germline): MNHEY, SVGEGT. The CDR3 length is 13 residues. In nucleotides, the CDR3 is TGTGCCAGCAATAACGGGCCCACCGGGGAGCTGTTTTTT. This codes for CASNNGPTGELFF.

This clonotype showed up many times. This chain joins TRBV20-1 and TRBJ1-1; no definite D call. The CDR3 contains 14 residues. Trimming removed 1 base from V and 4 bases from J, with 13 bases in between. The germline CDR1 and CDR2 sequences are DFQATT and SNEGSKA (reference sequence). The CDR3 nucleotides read TGCAGTGCTAGAGGCCTCGACTGGTCCACTGAAGCTTTCTTT. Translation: CSARGLDWSTEAFF.

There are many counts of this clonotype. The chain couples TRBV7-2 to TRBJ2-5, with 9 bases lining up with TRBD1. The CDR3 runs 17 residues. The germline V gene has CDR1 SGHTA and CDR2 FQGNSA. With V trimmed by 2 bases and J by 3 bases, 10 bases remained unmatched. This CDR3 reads CASSLLPGQGDKETQYF. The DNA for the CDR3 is TGTGCCAGCAGCTTATTGCCGGGACAGGGTGATAAAGAGACCCAGTACTTC.

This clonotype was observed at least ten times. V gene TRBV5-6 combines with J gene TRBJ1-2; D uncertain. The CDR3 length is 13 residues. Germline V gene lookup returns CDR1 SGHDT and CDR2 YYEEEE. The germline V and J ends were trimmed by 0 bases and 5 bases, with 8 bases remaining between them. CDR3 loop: CASSLAREYGYTF. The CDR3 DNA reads TGTGCCAGCAGCTTGGCACGCGAATATGGCTACACCTTC.

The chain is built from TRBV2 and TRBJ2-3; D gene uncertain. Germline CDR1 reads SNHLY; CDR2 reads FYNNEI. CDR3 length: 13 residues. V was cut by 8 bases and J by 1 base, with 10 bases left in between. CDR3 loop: CASGVGGTDTQYF. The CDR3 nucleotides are TGTGCCAGCGGGGTTGGGGGCACAGATACGCAGTATTTT.

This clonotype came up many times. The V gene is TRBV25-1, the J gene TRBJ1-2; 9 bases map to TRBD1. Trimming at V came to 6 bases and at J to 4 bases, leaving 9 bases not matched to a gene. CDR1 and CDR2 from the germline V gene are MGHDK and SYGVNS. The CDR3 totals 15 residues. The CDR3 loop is CASRRGQGSLYGYTF. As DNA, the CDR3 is TGTGCCAGCAGGAGGGGACAGGGATCCCTCTATGGCTACACCTTC.

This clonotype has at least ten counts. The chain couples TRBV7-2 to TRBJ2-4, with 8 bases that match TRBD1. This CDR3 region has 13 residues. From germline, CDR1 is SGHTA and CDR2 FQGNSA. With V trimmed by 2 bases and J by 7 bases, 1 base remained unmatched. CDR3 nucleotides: TGTGCCAGCAGCTTATGGACAGGGAACATTCAGTACTTC. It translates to CASSLWTGNIQYF.

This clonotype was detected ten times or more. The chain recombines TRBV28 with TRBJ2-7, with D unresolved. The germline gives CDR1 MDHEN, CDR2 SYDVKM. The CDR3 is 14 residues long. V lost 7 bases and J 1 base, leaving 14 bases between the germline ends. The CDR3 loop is CASTPVGGSYEQYF. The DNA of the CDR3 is TGTGCCAGCACCCCGGTCGGCGGTTCCTACGAGCAGTACTTC.

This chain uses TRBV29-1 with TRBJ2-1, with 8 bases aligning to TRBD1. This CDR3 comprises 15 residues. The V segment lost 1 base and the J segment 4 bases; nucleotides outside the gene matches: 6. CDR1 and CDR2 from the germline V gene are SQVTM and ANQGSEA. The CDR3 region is CSVEGGTGKYNEQFF. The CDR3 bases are TGCAGCGTTGAAGGGGGGACAGGTAAATACAATGAGCAGTTCTTC.

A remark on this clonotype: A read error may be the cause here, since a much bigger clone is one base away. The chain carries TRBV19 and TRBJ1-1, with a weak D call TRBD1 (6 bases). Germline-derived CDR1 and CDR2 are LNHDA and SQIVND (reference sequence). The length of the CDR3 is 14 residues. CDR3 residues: CTSSYDRLNTEAFF. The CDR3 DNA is TGTACCAGTAGTTACGACAGGTTGAACACTGAAGCTTTCTTT.

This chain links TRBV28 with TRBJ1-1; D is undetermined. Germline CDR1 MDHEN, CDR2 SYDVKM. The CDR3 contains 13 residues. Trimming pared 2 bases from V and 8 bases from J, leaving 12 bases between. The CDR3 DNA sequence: TGTGCCAGCAGTTTACTGGGTCAACAAGAAGCTTTCTTT. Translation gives CASSLLGQQEAFF.

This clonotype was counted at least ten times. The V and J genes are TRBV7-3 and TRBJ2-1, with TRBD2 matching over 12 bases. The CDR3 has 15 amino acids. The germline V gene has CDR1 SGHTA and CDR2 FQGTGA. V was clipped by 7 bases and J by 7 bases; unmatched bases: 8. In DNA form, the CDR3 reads TGTGCCAGCAACCTAGCGGGGGGGCTGGGTAATGAGCAGTTCTTC. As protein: CASNLAGGLGNEQFF.

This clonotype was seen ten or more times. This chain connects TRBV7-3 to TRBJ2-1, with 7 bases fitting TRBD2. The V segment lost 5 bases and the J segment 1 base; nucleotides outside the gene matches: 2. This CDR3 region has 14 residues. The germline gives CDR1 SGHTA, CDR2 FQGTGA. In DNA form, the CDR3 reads TGTGCCAGCAGCCCCGGGGGGTCCTACAATGAGCAGTTCTTC. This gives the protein CASSPGGSYNEQFF. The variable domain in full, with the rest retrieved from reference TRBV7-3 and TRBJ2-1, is GAGVSQTPSNKVTEKGKYVELRCDPISGHTALYWYRQSLGQGPEFLIYFQGTGAADDSGLPNDRFFAVRPEGSVSTLKIQRTERGDSAVYLCASSPGGSYNEQFFGPGTRLTVL.

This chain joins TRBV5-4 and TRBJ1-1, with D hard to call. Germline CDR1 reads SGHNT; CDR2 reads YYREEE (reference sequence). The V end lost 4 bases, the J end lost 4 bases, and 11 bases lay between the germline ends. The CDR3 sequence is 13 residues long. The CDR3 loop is CASSRVFGTEAFF. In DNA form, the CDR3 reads TGTGCCAGCAGCAGGGTTTTCGGCACTGAAGCTTTCTTT. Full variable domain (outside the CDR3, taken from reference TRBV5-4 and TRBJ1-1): ETGVTQSPTHLIKTRGQQVTLRCSSQSGHNTVSWYQQALGQGPQFIFQYYREEENGRGNFPPRFSGLQFPNYSSELNVNALELDDSALYLCASSRVFGTEAFFGQGTRLTVV.

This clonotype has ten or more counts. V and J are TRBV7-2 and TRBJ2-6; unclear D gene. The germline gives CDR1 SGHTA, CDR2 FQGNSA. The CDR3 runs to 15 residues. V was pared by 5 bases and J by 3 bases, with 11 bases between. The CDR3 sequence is CASSAPPSGANVLTF. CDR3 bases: TGTGCCAGCAGCGCCCCTCCCAGTGGGGCCAACGTCCTGACTTTC.

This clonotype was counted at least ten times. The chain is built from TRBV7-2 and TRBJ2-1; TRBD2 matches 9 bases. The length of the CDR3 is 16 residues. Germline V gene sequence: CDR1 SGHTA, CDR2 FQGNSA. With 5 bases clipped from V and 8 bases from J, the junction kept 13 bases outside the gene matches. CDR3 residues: CASSTETLAGRDEQFF. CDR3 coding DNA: TGTGCCAGCAGCACCGAAACTCTAGCGGGGCGGGATGAGCAGTTCTTC.

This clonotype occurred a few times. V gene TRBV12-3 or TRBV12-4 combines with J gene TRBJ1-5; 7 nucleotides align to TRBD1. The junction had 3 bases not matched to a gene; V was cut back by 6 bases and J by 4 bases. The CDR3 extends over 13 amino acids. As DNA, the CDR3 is TGTGCCAGCAGGGCACAGGGGAATCAGCCCCAGCATTTT. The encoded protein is CASRAQGNQPQHF.

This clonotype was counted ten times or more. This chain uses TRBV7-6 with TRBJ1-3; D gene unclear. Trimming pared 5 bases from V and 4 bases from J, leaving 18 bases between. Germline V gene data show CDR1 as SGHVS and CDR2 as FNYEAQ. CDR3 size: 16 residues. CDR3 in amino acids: CASSPLSGQQGNTIYF. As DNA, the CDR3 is TGTGCCAGCAGCCCCCTAAGCGGCCAGCAAGGAAACACCATATATTTT.

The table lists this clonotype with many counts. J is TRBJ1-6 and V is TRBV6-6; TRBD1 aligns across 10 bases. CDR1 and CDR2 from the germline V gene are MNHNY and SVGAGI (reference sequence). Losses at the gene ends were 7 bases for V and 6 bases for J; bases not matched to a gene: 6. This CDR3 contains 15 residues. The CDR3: CASNGQGEVNSPLHF. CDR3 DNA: TGTGCCAGCAACGGACAGGGGGAGGTTAATTCACCCCTCCACTTT.

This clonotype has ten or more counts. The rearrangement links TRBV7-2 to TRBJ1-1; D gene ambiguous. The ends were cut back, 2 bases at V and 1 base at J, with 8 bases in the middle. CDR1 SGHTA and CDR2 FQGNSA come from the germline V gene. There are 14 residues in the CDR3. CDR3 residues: CASSLNLRNTEAFF. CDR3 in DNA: TGTGCCAGCAGCTTAAACCTCCGGAACACTGAAGCTTTCTTT.

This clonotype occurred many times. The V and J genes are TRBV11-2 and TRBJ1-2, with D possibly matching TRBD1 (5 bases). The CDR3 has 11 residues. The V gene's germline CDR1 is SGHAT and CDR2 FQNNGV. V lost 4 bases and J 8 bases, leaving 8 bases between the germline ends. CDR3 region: CASSSAGGYTF. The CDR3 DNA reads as TGTGCCAGCAGCTCCGCAGGGGGCTACACCTTC.

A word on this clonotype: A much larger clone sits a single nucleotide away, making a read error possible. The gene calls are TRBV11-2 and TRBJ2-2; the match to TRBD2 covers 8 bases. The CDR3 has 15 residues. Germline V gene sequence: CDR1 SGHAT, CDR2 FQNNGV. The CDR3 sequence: CASSGGGPNTGVLFF. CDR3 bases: TGTGCCAGCAGCGGCGGGGGGCCGAACACCGGGGTGCTGTTTTTT.

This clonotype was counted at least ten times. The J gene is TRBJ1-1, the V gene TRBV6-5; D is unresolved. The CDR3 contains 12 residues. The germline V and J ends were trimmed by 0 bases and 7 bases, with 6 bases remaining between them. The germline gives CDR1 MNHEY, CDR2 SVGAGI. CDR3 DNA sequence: TGTGCCAGCAGTTACTCGTCCAGTGAAGCTTTCTTT. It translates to CASSYSSSEAFF.

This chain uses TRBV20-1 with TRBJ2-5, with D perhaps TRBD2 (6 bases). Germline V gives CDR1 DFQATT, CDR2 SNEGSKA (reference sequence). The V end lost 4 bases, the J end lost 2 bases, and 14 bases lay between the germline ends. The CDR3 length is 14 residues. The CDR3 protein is CSANPGGTQETQYF. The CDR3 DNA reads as TGCAGTGCTAACCCTGGGGGGACTCAAGAGACCCAGTACTTC.

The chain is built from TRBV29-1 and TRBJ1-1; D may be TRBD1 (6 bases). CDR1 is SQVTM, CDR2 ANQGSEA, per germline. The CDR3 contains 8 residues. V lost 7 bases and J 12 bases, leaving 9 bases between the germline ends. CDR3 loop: CSDGGPFF. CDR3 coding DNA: TGCAGCGATGGGGGGCCTTTCTTT.

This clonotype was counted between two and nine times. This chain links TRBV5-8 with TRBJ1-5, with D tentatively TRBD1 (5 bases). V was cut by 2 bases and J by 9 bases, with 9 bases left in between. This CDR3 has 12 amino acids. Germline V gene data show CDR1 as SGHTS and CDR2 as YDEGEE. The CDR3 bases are TGTGCCAGCAGCTTCAGGGTGGGGCCCCAGCATTTT. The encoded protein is CASSFRVGPQHF.